The present T cell receptor (beta chain) was sequenced within a study of blood T cells in healthy people across ages. Then a second PCR, running roughly 7 to 11 cycles, was carried out with a sample-barcoded 5' primer and a J-beta primer mix. TCRdb processed the 5' RACE reads anew with MiXCR; each CDR3 protein has one entry. The table records over 600,000 distinct CDR3 sequences, around three fifths of them present only once. Donors gave around 10 milliliters of peripheral blood apiece. Between the trimmed V and J ends, which lost 6 bases and 2 bases, there was a span of 12 bases. Looked up from germline, CDR1 is SNHLY and CDR2 is FYNNEI. CDR3 length: 14 amino acids.

This chain links TRBV2 with TRBJ2-3, with TRBD2 as a possible D gene (6 bases). Sequenced: blood. The sequence was collected from a man aged 40-49 years in good health. The CDR3 is CASRAWDFTDTQYF. CDR3 bases: TGTGCCAGCAGGGCTTGGGACTTCACAGATACGCAGTATTTT.